The sequence of this TCR beta chain was determined in a study of blood T cell repertoires in COVID-19. Study-wide background: Nucleic acid was either cDNA or gDNA, and it came from T cells, B-cell-depleted T cells, or PBMCs.

The CDR3 is made up of 14 amino acids. From germline, CDR1 is SEHNR and CDR2 FQNEAQ (reference sequence). Trimming at V came to 8 bases and at J to 9 bases, leaving 12 bases not matched to a gene. Original analysis: Cell counts per sample came from amplifying reference gene primers. Method: immunoSEQ multiplex PCR; TCRdb's copy keeps in-frame clones and lacks some. The V and J calls and clone size come from that table; D and trimming were worked out from the DNA. The table records about 26,000 clones, approximately 66% of them present only once. Sequenced: peripheral blood. This clonotype was obtained from a man aged 60 to 75 with active or convalescent COVID-19. The chain has TRBV7-9 and TRBJ2-5; 10 nucleotides match TRBD1. CDR3 in DNA: TGTGCCAGCGGGCCTCGGGACAGGGGACTGGCCCAGTACTTC. Residues: CASGPRDRGLAQYF.